Shown below are 12 T cell receptor beta chains from a single sample sequenced in a study of CD8 T cells in ankylosing spondylitis. Broader study findings: One TCR beta motif, made up of several highly homologous variants, appeared characteristic of ankylosing spondylitis blood.

TCRdb itself ran the 5' RACE reads through MiXCR, one entry per CDR3 protein. Among more than 400,000 distinct CDR3 sequences listed, approximately 5% were seen once. No antigen has been identified for these receptors. The sequenced sample was blood, either unsorted or a sorted T cell fraction (not recorded which). Receptors were obtained from a male donor with ankylosing spondylitis.

This clonotype was seen only a few times. This chain uses TRBV12-3 or TRBV12-4 with TRBJ2-1, with a weak D call TRBD2 (6 bases). V lost 1 base to trimming and J lost 7 bases, with 14 bases between them. CDR3 length equals 15 residues. CDR3 bases: TGTGCCAGCAGTTTAGGGTTAGTAGCGGAGAATGAGCAGTTCTTC. Translation: CASSLGLVAENEQFF.

This clonotype was picked up many times. This chain connects TRBV7-2 to TRBJ2-5; unclear D gene. Germline assignment: CDR1 SGHTA and CDR2 FQGNSA. The CDR3 runs 14 residues. The germline V and J ends were trimmed by 2 bases and 2 bases, with 9 bases remaining between them. The CDR3 protein is CASSLSRMQETQYF. CDR3 nucleotides: TGTGCCAGCAGCTTATCAAGGATGCAAGAGACCCAGTACTTC.

This clonotype appeared many times. The rearrangement joins TRBV25-1 to TRBJ1-1; D uncertain. The V gene lost 7 bases and the J gene lost 3 bases, with 6 bases spanning the gap. Germline V gene lookup returns CDR1 MGHDK and CDR2 SYGVNS. This CDR3 is 11 amino acids long. CDR3 loop: CASIGHTEAFF. The CDR3 nucleotides read TGTGCCAGCATCGGCCACACTGAAGCTTTCTTT.

This clonotype has a count of ten or more. This chain joins TRBV4-2 and TRBJ2-3, with D perhaps matching TRBD2 (6 bases). This CDR3 is 17 amino acids long. Between the trimmed V and J ends, which lost 0 bases and 0 bases, there was a span of 13 bases. Germline V CDR1 and CDR2: LGHNA, YNFKEQ. This CDR3 is CASSQDHYGGSTDTQYF. CDR3 DNA: TGTGCCAGCAGCCAAGATCATTACGGGGGAAGCACAGATACGCAGTATTTT.

This clonotype was seen repeatedly, ten times or more. The V call is TRBV10-2, the J call TRBJ2-6; 8 bases are shared with TRBD2. Germline lookup yields CDR1 WSHSY and CDR2 SAAADI. With V trimmed by 2 bases and J by 0 bases, 3 bases remained unmatched. The CDR3 totals 17 residues. The CDR3 protein is CASSEGTSHSGANVLTF. CDR3 in DNA: TGCGCCAGCAGTGAGGGGACTAGTCACTCTGGGGCCAACGTCCTGACTTTC.

The genes are TRBV10-3 and TRBJ2-1, with TRBD2 matching over 13 bases. The J segment lost 4 bases and the V segment lost 5 bases, leaving 14 bases of the junction unmatched. Germline V gives CDR1 ENHRY, CDR2 SYGVKD. This CDR3 is built from 19 residues. This CDR3 is CAISLLLAGGPRGYNEQFF. In DNA form, the CDR3 reads TGTGCCATCAGTCTACTACTAGCGGGAGGGCCTAGGGGTTACAATGAGCAGTTCTTC.

Many counts were recorded for this clonotype. The rearrangement links TRBV7-2 to TRBJ2-4, with D possibly being TRBD2 (6 bases). This CDR3 is built from 17 residues. CDR1 and CDR2 from the germline V gene are SGHTA and FQGNSA. V gave up 4 bases and J gave up 0 bases, with 16 bases separating them. For the CDR3, the DNA is TGTGCCAGCAGCTCCGGTGGGGGACTTATAGCCAAAAACATTCAGTACTTC. Encoded protein: CASSSGGGLIAKNIQYF.

This clonotype was detected many times. The chain has TRBV12-3 or TRBV12-4 and TRBJ1-5, with D hard to call. This CDR3 has 12 residues. Between the trimmed V and J ends, which lost 2 bases and 6 bases, there was a span of 5 bases. The CDR3 bases are TGTGCCAGCAGTTTAAATCGTCAGCCCCAGCATTTT. Translation: CASSLNRQPQHF.

This clonotype has at least ten counts. The V call is TRBV5-4, the J call TRBJ1-2; unclear D gene. This CDR3 is built from 14 residues. Trimming shortened V by 1 base and J by 6 bases, and 13 bases separated the two germline ends. The germline V gene encodes CDR1 SGHNT and CDR2 YYREEE (reference sequence). DNA of the CDR3: TGTGCCAGCAGCTTGACACAGCTCCCGCATGGCTACACCTTC. Protein sequence: CASSLTQLPHGYTF.

The genes are TRBV25-1 and TRBJ1-6, with unresolved D. Trimming took 3 bases from V and 8 from J, leaving 17 bases between them. The CDR3 has 16 residues. Germline V gives CDR1 MGHDK, CDR2 SYGVNS. CDR3 DNA sequence: TGTGCCAGCAGTGATCTCGGCCGGGGTGGGGATTCACCCCTCCACTTT. Its protein product is CASSDLGRGGDSPLHF. The full variable domain, its missing parts supplied by reference TRBV25-1 and TRBJ1-6, is EADIYQTPRYLVIGTGKKITLECSQTMGHDKMYWYQQDPGMELHLIHYSYGVNSTEKGDLSSESTVSRIRTEHFPLTLESARPSHTSQYLCASSDLGRGGDSPLHFGNGTRLTVT.

This clonotype was seen at least ten times. This rearrangement joins TRBV15 to TRBJ1-6, with D possibly being TRBD1 (5 bases). The germline CDR1 and CDR2 sequences are LNHNV and YYDKDF (reference sequence). CDR3 size: 15 residues. The V gene lost 1 base and the J gene lost 7 bases, with 11 bases spanning the gap. The CDR3 spells CATSRVQGPNSPLHF. DNA for the CDR3: TGTGCCACCAGCAGAGTGCAGGGCCCCAATTCACCCCTCCACTTT.

This clonotype was counted only a few times. J is TRBJ2-2 and V is TRBV12-3 or TRBV12-4; 10 positions match TRBD2. The trim removed 3 bases at V and 5 bases at J, leaving 15 bases unmatched. CDR3 size: 19 residues. The CDR3 protein is CASSLGLALAPVKTGELFF. The CDR3 DNA is TGTGCCAGCAGTTTGGGACTAGCGCTAGCCCCAGTCAAGACCGGGGAGCTGTTTTTT.